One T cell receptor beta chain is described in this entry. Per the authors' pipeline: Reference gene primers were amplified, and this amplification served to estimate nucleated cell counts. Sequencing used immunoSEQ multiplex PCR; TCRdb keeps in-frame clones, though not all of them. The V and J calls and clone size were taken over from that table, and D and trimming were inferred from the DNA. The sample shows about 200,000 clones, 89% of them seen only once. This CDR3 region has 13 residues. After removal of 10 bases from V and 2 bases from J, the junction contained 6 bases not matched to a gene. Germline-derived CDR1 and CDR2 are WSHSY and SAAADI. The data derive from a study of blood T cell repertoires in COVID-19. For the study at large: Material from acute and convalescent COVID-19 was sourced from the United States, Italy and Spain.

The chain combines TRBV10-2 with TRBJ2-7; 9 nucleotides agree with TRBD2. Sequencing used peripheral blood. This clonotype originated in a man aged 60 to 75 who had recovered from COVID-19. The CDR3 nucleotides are TGCGCCACCATAGCGGGAGATACCTACGAGCAGTACTTC. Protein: CATIAGDTYEQYF.